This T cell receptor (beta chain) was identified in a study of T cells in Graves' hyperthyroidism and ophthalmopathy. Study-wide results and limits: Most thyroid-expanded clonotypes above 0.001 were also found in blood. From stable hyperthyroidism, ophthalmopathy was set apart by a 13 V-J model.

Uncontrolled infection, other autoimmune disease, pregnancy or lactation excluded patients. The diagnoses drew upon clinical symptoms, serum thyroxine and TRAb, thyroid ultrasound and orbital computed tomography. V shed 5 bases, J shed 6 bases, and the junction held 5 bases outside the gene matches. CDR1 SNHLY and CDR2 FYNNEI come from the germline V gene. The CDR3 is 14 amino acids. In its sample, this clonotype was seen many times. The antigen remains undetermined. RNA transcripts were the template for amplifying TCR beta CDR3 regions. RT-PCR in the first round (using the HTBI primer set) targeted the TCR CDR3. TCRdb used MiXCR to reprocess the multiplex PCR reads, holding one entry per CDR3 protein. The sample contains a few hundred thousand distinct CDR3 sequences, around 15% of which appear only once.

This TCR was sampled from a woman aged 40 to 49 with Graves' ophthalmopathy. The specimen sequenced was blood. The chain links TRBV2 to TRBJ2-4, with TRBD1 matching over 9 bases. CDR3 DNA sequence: TGTGCCAGCAGTCCTCGGGACAGGGCAAACATTCAGTACTTC. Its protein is CASSPRDRANIQYF. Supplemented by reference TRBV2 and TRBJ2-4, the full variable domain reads EPEVTQTPSHQVTQMGQEVILRCVPISNHLYFYWYRQILGQKVEFLVSFYNNEISEKSEIFDDQFSVERPDGSNFTLKIRSTKLEDSAMYFCASSPRDRANIQYFGAGTRLSVL.